Described below is a single TCR beta chain sequence and its context. Antigen specificity is unknown. One base away lies a much larger clone, so this may be a sequencing read error. As the CDR3 is not closed by the conserved phenylalanine or tryptophan, this likely results from a read error. TRB was amplified from around 250-500 ng of blood genomic DNA. This record belongs to a study of T and B cells in COVID-19 patients. The CDR3 contains 14 residues. V shed 4 bases and J 6 bases; nucleotides not matched to a gene: 6. BIOMED2 TRB-A/B primer pools were used in multiplex TRB PCR. TCRdb itself ran the multiplex PCR reads through MiXCR, one entry per CDR3 protein. The repertoire has around 28,000 distinct CDR3 sequences, about 33% of them found once; the top ten carry 1.5% to 2%. Study conclusions and caveats: No sequencing was yet done of CD4+, regulatory or CD8+ subsets, or of SARS-CoV-2-responsive or tetramer+ sorted cells. Early severe-case samples and blood from mildly ill patients during symptoms were in short supply. The recovered cohort had under 3,000 exclusive TCR clusters, including around 34 low generation probability clusters.

Sequences were obtained from blood. This chain uses TRBV12-3 or TRBV12-4 with TRBJ2-7, with 10 bases aligning to TRBD1. The origin of this receptor is a human donor who had recovered from COVID-19. CDR3 in amino acids: CASSYGQGEGEQYS. The CDR3 DNA follows: TGTGCCAGCAGTTACGGACAGGGGGAGGGCGAGCAGTACTCC.